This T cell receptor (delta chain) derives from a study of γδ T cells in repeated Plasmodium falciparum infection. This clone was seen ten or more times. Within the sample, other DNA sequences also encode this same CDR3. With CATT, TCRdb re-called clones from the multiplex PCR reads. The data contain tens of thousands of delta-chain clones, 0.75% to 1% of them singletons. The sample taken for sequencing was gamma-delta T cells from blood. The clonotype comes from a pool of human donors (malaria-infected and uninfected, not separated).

The CDR3 here is CACDSTGVTGGYTDKLIF. CDR3 DNA sequence: TGTGCCTGTGACTCCACCGGGGTGACTGGGGGATACACCGATAAACTCATCTTT. The chain carries TRDV2 and TRDJ1; TRDD3 matches at 10 bases. The CDR3 loop spans 18 amino acids. Germline V gives CDR1 GEAIGNYY, CDR2 EKD. Trimming cost V 3 bases and J 0 bases; bases outside gene matches: 12.